The 30 T cell receptor beta chains below come from one sample, sequenced in a study of T cells in Graves' hyperthyroidism and ophthalmopathy. It was RNA transcripts that yielded the amplified TCR beta CDR3 regions. The HTBI primer set served for first-round RT-PCR of the TCR CDR3. TCRdb reanalysed the multiplex PCR reads using MiXCR and keeps one entry per CDR3 protein. The data show 340,000 or so distinct CDR3 sequences, 21% seen once. The source material was blood. All receptors derive from a woman aged 45-65 years with Graves' hyperthyroidism.

This clonotype appeared a few times. This chain connects TRBV3-1 to TRBJ2-3, with D perhaps given as TRBD1 or TRBD2 (5 bases each). Per the germline V gene, CDR1 is LGHDT and CDR2 is YNNKEL (reference sequence). V was pared by 5 bases and J by 1 base, with 13 bases between. The CDR3 length is 15 residues. This chain's CDR3 is CASSIGHGGTDTQYF. CDR3 in DNA: TGTGCCAGCAGCATCGGACACGGGGGCACAGATACGCAGTATTTT.

The chain links TRBV6-2 or TRBV6-3 to TRBJ2-7; D gene uncertain. The CDR3 loop spans 14 amino acids. From germline, CDR1 is MNHEY and CDR2 SVGEGT. V shed 0 bases and J shed 2 bases, with 8 bases lying between them. CDR3 sequence reads: CASSYSYSPYEQYF. Written as DNA, the CDR3 is TGTGCCAGCAGTTACTCGTACAGCCCCTACGAGCAGTACTTC.

This clonotype was seen many times. The chain combines TRBV28 with TRBJ2-3, with D unclear. The length of the CDR3 is 12 residues. CDR1 MDHEN and CDR2 SYDVKM come from the germline V gene. Trimming took off 7 bases at V and 5 bases at J, with 10 bases between the two ends. CDR3 nucleotide sequence: TGTGCCAGCACCACGACGGGAGATACGCAGTATTTT. Protein sequence: CASTTTGDTQYF.

This clonotype was found a few times. This may be a read error, as it is one base from a much larger clone. The V gene is TRBV24-1, the J gene TRBJ1-1; D gene ambiguous. This CDR3 contains 13 residues. Germline assignment: CDR1 KGHDR and CDR2 SFDVKD. Trimming removed 8 bases at V and 4 bases at J, with 13 bases between. The CDR3 region is CATKARGSTEAFF. CDR3 DNA sequence: TGTGCCACCAAGGCCAGAGGGAGCACTGAAGCTTTCTTT.

This clonotype was picked up many times. The CDR3 sequence: CASSQNRRQSEQYF. As DNA, the CDR3 is TGTGCCAGCAGCCAGAACAGGAGGCAGAGCGAGCAGTACTTC. The rearrangement uses TRBV3-1 and TRBJ2-7; the D gene could be TRBD1 or TRBD2 (5 bases each). Trimming pared 3 bases from V and 6 bases from J, leaving 15 bases between. The CDR3 totals 14 residues. Per germline, CDR1 LGHDT and CDR2 YNNKEL (reference sequence).

This clonotype was recorded at least ten times. The chain carries TRBV9 and TRBJ2-1; 10 bases align to TRBD2. This CDR3 is built from 15 residues. From germline, CDR1 is SGDLS and CDR2 YYNGEE. V lost 0 bases to trimming and J lost 8 bases; unmatched junction nucleotides: 5. The CDR3 nucleotides read TGTGCCAGCAGCGTAGGCAGCGGGAGGGGCGATGAGCAGTTCTTC. This encodes CASSVGSGRGDEQFF.

This clonotype was seen ten or more times. The chain uses TRBV10-3 and TRBJ2-3; 9 bases are a match to TRBD1. Germline V lookup: CDR1 ENHRY, CDR2 SYGVKD. Germline trimming cut 5 bases from V and 7 bases from J; bases unmatched to any gene: 13. This CDR3 comprises 16 residues. The CDR3 DNA reads TGTGCCATCAGTCGCGAGGGACAGGGTGGGGCTAATACGCAGTATTTT. Its protein is CAISREGQGGANTQYF.

This clonotype was detected ten times or more. The rearrangement joins TRBV3-1 to TRBJ2-1; 7 nucleotides agree with TRBD1. The CDR3 totals 15 residues. The V and J ends lost 4 bases and 5 bases, in that order; junction bases with no gene match: 8. CDR1 is LGHDT, CDR2 YNNKEL, per germline (reference sequence). The CDR3 spells CASSLRQGRNNEQFF. The CDR3, as DNA: TGTGCCAGCAGCCTAAGACAGGGACGGAACAATGAGCAGTTCTTC.

This clonotype was seen at least ten times. The J gene is TRBJ2-5, the V gene TRBV20-1; D is perhaps TRBD2 (5 bases). The CDR3 totals 13 residues. Germline values: CDR1 DFQATT, CDR2 SNEGSKA (reference sequence). Trimming removed 4 bases from V and 5 bases from J, with 14 bases in between. In DNA form, the CDR3 reads TGCAGTGCTACCTCCCCCGGGAAGGAGACCCAGTACTTC. It codes for CSATSPGKETQYF.

This sequence joins TRBV29-1 and TRBJ2-1, with a weak D call TRBD2 (7 bases). CDR1 and CDR2 from the germline V gene are SQVTM and ANQGSEA. CDR3 length equals 14 residues. V lost 4 bases, J lost 4 bases, and 14 bases lay in between. The CDR3 nucleotides are TGCAGCGTTGTCCGGGGGGCCTCTTACAATGAGCAGTTCTTC. This encodes CSVVRGASYNEQFF.

The genes are TRBV5-1 and TRBJ1-4; D call uncertain. Trimming left V 0 bases short and J 3 bases short, with 9 bases between. This CDR3 is built from 15 residues. Germline values: CDR1 SGHRS, CDR2 YFSETQ. This chain's CDR3 is CASSLGAIANEKLFF. In nucleotides, the CDR3 is TGCGCCAGCAGCTTGGGGGCGATAGCTAATGAAAAACTGTTTTTT.

This clonotype has ten or more counts. The V call is TRBV11-3, the J call TRBJ2-1; 8 bases align to TRBD2. V lost 2 bases and J lost 9; bases outside the gene matches: 6. The CDR3 has 14 amino acids. Germline CDR1 and CDR2: SGHNT and YENEEA. The CDR3 nucleotides read TGTGCCAGCAGCTTAACGGGAGGGAACAGTGAGCAGTTCTTC. Encoded protein: CASSLTGGNSEQFF.

The rearrangement uses TRBV28 and TRBJ1-2; D gene uncertain. Germline V lookup: CDR1 MDHEN, CDR2 SYDVKM. The CDR3 is 14 residues long. The ends were cut back, 6 bases at V and 4 bases at J, with 15 bases in the middle. Here the CDR3 reads CASSPLQTLYGYTF. For the CDR3, the DNA is TGTGCCAGCAGCCCCCTACAGACGCTCTATGGCTACACCTTC.

This clonotype was seen many times. The V and J genes are TRBV4-1 and TRBJ1-4; 7 bases fit TRBD1. This CDR3 is built from 16 residues. Trimming took 4 bases from V and 0 from J; bases not matched to a gene: 5. Germline V gene lookup returns CDR1 MGHRA and CDR2 YSYEKL. The CDR3, as DNA: TGCGCCAGCAGCCTGATAGGACAGGCAACTAATGAAAAACTGTTTTTT. It translates to CASSLIGQATNEKLFF.

A word on this clonotype: Its ends do not fully match the called genes, so a read error is possible. The rearrangement links TRBV10-3 to TRBJ2-3; no clear D. There are 13 residues in the CDR3. Germline CDR1 is ENHRY and CDR2 is SYGVKD. CDR3 nucleotide sequence: TGTGCCCTAAGCGACACCCTCACACATACGCAGTATTTT. The encoded protein is CALSDTLTHTQYF.

The chain carries TRBV6-2 or TRBV6-3 and TRBJ1-5; D uncertain. CDR1 is MNHEY and CDR2 is SVGEGT in the germline V gene. With 8 bases removed from V and 3 bases from J, the gap between germline ends came to 11 bases. The CDR3 extends over 13 amino acids. The CDR3 here is CASGGFNNQPQHF. CDR3 nucleotides: TGTGCCAGCGGCGGATTCAACAATCAGCCCCAGCATTTT.

This clonotype was seen a handful of times. Without the conserved terminal phenylalanine or tryptophan, this CDR3 likely stems from a read error. For the CDR3, the DNA is TGCAGTGCTAGATCCCCAGGGGGACCTGGAAACACCATATATTCT. Translation gives CSARSPGGPGNTIYS. This chain connects TRBV20-1 to TRBJ1-3; the match to TRBD1 covers 7 bases. The germline CDR1 and CDR2 sequences are DFQATT and SNEGSKA (reference sequence). CDR3 length: 15 residues. The V gene end was trimmed by 2 bases and the J gene end by 2 bases; junction bases not matched to a gene: 6.

This CDR3 reads CASSLALGGGGAYGYTF. CDR3 nucleotide sequence: TGTGCCAGCAGCTTAGCCCTTGGGGGAGGGGGAGCCTATGGCTACACCTTC. The rearrangement joins TRBV7-9 to TRBJ1-2, with D perhaps TRBD1 (6 bases). V was shortened by 0 bases and J by 4 bases, with 18 bases between the two germline ends. The CDR3 has 17 amino acids. The germline V gene encodes CDR1 SEHNR and CDR2 FQNEAQ (reference sequence).

This clonotype was picked up many times. J is TRBJ1-6 and V is TRBV28; no reliable D call. This CDR3 is 15 amino acids long. Germline V gives CDR1 MDHEN, CDR2 SYDVKM. V dropped 5 bases and J dropped 7 bases, with 15 bases sitting between them. For the CDR3, the DNA is TGTGCCAGCAGTCTGGAAGATGGTAGGAATTCACCCCTCCACTTT. This translates into CASSLEDGRNSPLHF.

In this sample, this clonotype turned up many times. The chain is built from TRBV3-1 and TRBJ2-7; D is ambiguous. The CDR3 totals 15 residues. V was cut by 3 bases and J by 4 bases, with 16 bases left in between. Per germline, CDR1 LGHDT and CDR2 YNNKEL (reference sequence). This CDR3 reads CASSHPGSFTYEQYF. CDR3 sequence (DNA): TGTGCCAGCAGCCACCCCGGATCCTTCACTTACGAGCAGTACTTC.

In its sample, this clonotype was seen many times. This rearrangement joins TRBV12-3 or TRBV12-4 to TRBJ2-3; the D gene is possibly TRBD2 (5 bases). V gave up 3 bases and J gave up 2 bases, with 9 bases separating them. CDR3 size: 14 residues. CDR3 nucleotide sequence: TGTGCCAGCAGTTTTTTAGCGACCACAGATACGCAGTATTTT. Residues: CASSFLATTDTQYF.

CDR3 region: CASSLYASGRSQPQHF. The DNA of the CDR3 is TGTGCCAGCAGTTTATATGCCTCCGGGCGCAGCCAGCCCCAGCATTTT. The V call is TRBV28, the J call TRBJ1-5; unclear D gene. Germline V lookup: CDR1 MDHEN, CDR2 SYDVKM. CDR3 size: 16 residues. The V gene lost 1 base and the J gene lost 7 bases, with 17 bases spanning the gap.

This clonotype was detected ten times or more. The V call is TRBV27, the J call TRBJ2-3, with TRBD2 matching 7 bases. This CDR3 is 16 amino acids long. The J segment lost 1 base and the V segment lost 2 bases, leaving 6 bases of the junction unmatched. Germline V gives CDR1 MNHEY, CDR2 SMNVEV (reference sequence). CDR3: CASSLRASGGTDTQYF. In DNA, the CDR3 is TGTGCCAGCAGTTTAAGGGCTAGCGGAGGCACAGATACGCAGTATTTT.

The V gene is TRBV20-1, the J gene TRBJ1-5; TRBD1 agrees at 8 bases. The CDR3 runs 13 residues. Germline-derived CDR1 and CDR2 are DFQATT and SNEGSKA (reference sequence). V shed 5 bases and J 7 bases; nucleotides not matched to a gene: 7. The CDR3 bases are TGCAGTGCTGGATCAGGGGGCGGACAGCCCCAGCATTTT. This encodes CSAGSGGGQPQHF.

The sample holds many counts of this clonotype. The CDR3 loop reads CASSLAGVDEKLFF. The DNA of the CDR3 is TGTGCCAGCAGTTTAGCAGGGGTGGATGAAAAACTGTTTTTT. The rearrangement links TRBV12-3 or TRBV12-4 to TRBJ1-4; D might be TRBD1 (5 bases). The CDR3 totals 14 residues. The V and J ends lost 0 bases and 6 bases respectively, with 8 bases between them.

This chain connects TRBV20-1 to TRBJ2-7, with 11 bases matching TRBD2. V lost 5 bases to trimming and J lost 3 bases; unmatched junction nucleotides: 15. The germline V gene has CDR1 DFQATT and CDR2 SNEGSKA (reference sequence). The CDR3 spans 17 residues. The DNA of the CDR3 is TGCAGTGCTCCCGGGACTAGCGGTCCCAAACCCCTCTACGAGCAGTACTTC. As protein: CSAPGTSGPKPLYEQYF.

Of note for this clonotype: The junction does not match germline at one end; this may be a read error. The chain couples TRBV20-1 to TRBJ1-1; 7 bases map to TRBD1. The CDR3 is 13 residues long. Germline assignment: CDR1 DFQATT and CDR2 SNEGSKA (reference sequence). The CDR3: CSAGDREATEAFF. The CDR3 DNA follows: TGCAGTGCTGGAGACAGGGAGGCCACTGAAGCTTTCTTT.

In its sample, this clonotype was seen once. This rearrangement joins TRBV3-1 to TRBJ1-1; D possibly corresponds to TRBD1 (5 bases). This CDR3 has 15 amino acids. V lost 2 bases, J lost 2 bases, and 12 bases lay in between. Germline values: CDR1 LGHDT, CDR2 YNNKEL (reference sequence). CDR3 nucleotides: TGTGCCAGCAGCCAAAGGGCGGGGCCTAACACTGAAGCTTTCTTT. Protein product: CASSQRAGPNTEAFF.

This clonotype appeared many times. This rearrangement joins TRBV20-1 to TRBJ2-2; D gene unclear. CDR3 length: 12 residues. V lost 2 bases to trimming and J lost 3 bases, with 4 bases between them. Germline assignment: CDR1 DFQATT and CDR2 SNEGSKA (reference sequence). The CDR3 reads CSARRDTGELFF. The CDR3 nucleotides are TGCAGTGCTAGACGAGACACCGGGGAGCTGTTTTTT.

Ten or more counts support this clonotype. This chain connects TRBV30 to TRBJ1-2; D unclear. This CDR3 comprises 15 residues. V lost 0 bases and J lost 0, with 11 bases in between. Germline loops: CDR1 GTSNPN, CDR2 SVGIG (reference sequence). Written as DNA, the CDR3 is TGTGCCTGGAGTGTAGTTCGGCTAACTAACTATGGCTACACCTTC. Encoded protein: CAWSVVRLTNYGYTF.